Listed here is a single T cell receptor (beta chain). Its antigen is unidentified. These data come from a study of cytomegalovirus exposure and HLA in healthy donors. Across the whole study: The study's early data release held roughly 91 million unique TCRs from HLA-typed donors.

The V gene end was trimmed by 4 bases and the J gene end by 4 bases; junction bases not matched to a gene: 14. From germline, CDR1 is SGHVS and CDR2 FQNEAQ. There are 17 residues in the CDR3. The PCR ran on 60 Vbeta and 13 Jbeta primers. Generated by immunoSEQ multiplex PCR, the TCRdb table keeps only in-frame clones and is missing some. This sample has under 250,000 clones, with around 77% found just once. Whole-study findings and limits: Usually a TCR sequence was rare, but some public TCRs were found in many donors.

The chain combines TRBV7-8 with TRBJ1-1; 8 bases are a match to TRBD1. The sample taken for sequencing was PBMCs. The TCR was taken from a woman under 40 in good health and CMV-seronegative. The CDR3 reads CASSSRTGIRLGTEAFF. CDR3 in DNA: TGTGCCAGCAGCTCAAGGACAGGGATAAGGTTGGGCACTGAAGCTTTCTTT.